The subject of this entry is one TCR beta chain. This sample was taken from a study of T-cell memory formation after mild COVID-19. Using its own MiXCR run on the 5' RACE reads, TCRdb lists one record per CDR3 protein. This table holds 250,000 to 300,000 distinct CDR3 sequences, more than 15% found once. The germline CDR1 and CDR2 sequences are MNHEY and SVGAGI. The CDR3 extends over 16 amino acids. V dropped 2 bases and J dropped 5; count of bases not matched to a gene: 5. The sequenced material came from PBMCs or a T cell subset sorted from them (not recorded which). The sequence derives from a man younger than 35 who had mild COVID-19 (a few samples of this study predate the infection). Cell type and time point are not known. This rearrangement joins TRBV6-5 to TRBJ2-4; 11 bases agree with TRBD1. CDR3 nucleotide sequence: TGTGCCAGCAGTTACCGTCAGGGACAGGGGGAAAACATTCAGTACTTC. Translation gives CASSYRQGQGENIQYF.